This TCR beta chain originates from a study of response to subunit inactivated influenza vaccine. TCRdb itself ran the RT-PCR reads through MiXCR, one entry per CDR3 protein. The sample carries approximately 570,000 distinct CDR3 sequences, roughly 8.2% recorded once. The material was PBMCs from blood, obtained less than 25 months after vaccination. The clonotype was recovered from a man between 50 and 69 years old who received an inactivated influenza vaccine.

CDR3 in DNA: TGTGCCAGCAAAAGGGGCAGTCGGGATACGCAGTATTTT. Amino acids: CASKRGSRDTQYF. This chain uses TRBV28 with TRBJ2-3, with a weak D call TRBD1 (5 bases). The germline CDR1 and CDR2 sequences are MDHEN and SYDVKM. The germline V and J ends were trimmed by 7 bases and 6 bases, with 14 bases remaining between them. This CDR3 has 13 residues.